This T cell receptor (beta chain) was sequenced in a study of breast tumors, draining lymph nodes, adjacent tissues. Findings of the study overall: Most tumor T cells seemingly derive from lymph node, then expand in tumor.

Points on this clonotype: What it binds is unknown.

Germline-derived CDR1 and CDR2 are DFQATT and SNEGSKA (reference sequence). This CDR3 is built from 13 residues. Between the trimmed V and J ends, which lost 4 bases and 5 bases, there was a span of 12 bases. TCRdb reanalysed the multiplex PCR reads using MiXCR and keeps one entry per CDR3 protein. The repertoire holds approximately 21,000 distinct CDR3 sequences, with about 41% as singletons. Input material: breast tumor tissue. The TCR sequence derives from a female donor with breast cancer. Some clones in this sample may be carry-over from other donors' samples. V usage is TRBV20-1 and J usage is TRBJ2-1, with D perhaps TRBD2 (5 bases). DNA for the CDR3: TGCAGTGCTATTAGTTTGCGGGACAATGAGCAGTTCTTC. Protein: CSAISLRDNEQFF.